What follows are 14 T cell receptor beta chains derived from one specimen sequenced in a study of glioma-infiltrating T cells after dendritic cell vaccination. The protocol was immunoSEQ multiplex PCR, while the TCRdb copy is restricted to in-frame clones and leaves out a portion. This table has 40,000 to 60,000 clones, about 85% appearing once. Here the sequenced sample was blood, taken before dendritic cell vaccination. The receptors were gathered from a human donor with glioblastoma.

The rearrangement joins TRBV30 to TRBJ2-3, with D maybe TRBD2 (6 bases). Germline V gene data show CDR1 as GTSNPN and CDR2 as SVGIG (reference sequence). Trimming left V 2 bases short and J 11 bases short, with 26 bases between. The CDR3 runs to 16 residues. CDR3 amino acids: CAWSRAGNALVIGQYF. The CDR3 nucleotides are TGTGCCTGGAGTCGAGCGGGTAACGCTCTGGTAATTGGGCAGTATTTT.

There are a few counts of this clone. The chain couples TRBV6-5 to TRBJ1-1; D call uncertain. The V gene's germline CDR1 is MNHEY and CDR2 SVGAGI. The CDR3 loop spans 15 amino acids. V was pared by 5 bases and J by 0 bases, with 13 bases between. CDR3 DNA: TGTGCCAGCAGTGTGGACTCGAACATGAACACTGAAGCTTTCTTT. This sequence encodes CASSVDSNMNTEAFF.

The V call is TRBV6-6, the J call TRBJ2-7; a weak D match, TRBD1 (8 bases). The length of the CDR3 is 14 residues. Germline V gene sequence: CDR1 MNHNY, CDR2 SVGAGI (reference sequence). V lost 5 bases to trimming and J lost 6 bases, with 17 bases between them. The CDR3 region has the DNA TGTGCCAGCAGTATTTTAACAGGGGGGGGCGAGCAGTACTTC. Its translation is CASSILTGGGEQYF.

The rearrangement links TRBV27 to TRBJ1-2; D remains ambiguous. CDR1 and CDR2 from the germline V gene are MNHEY and SMNVEV (reference sequence). CDR3 length equals 12 residues. Trimming took off 5 bases at V and 2 bases at J, with 6 bases between the two ends. The CDR3: CASSDGNYGYTF. CDR3 DNA sequence: TGTGCCAGCAGTGACGGGAACTATGGCTACACCTTC.

This chain uses TRBV5-4 with TRBJ1-1, with 7 bases that match TRBD1. The CDR3 contains 15 residues. Trimming at V came to 2 bases and at J to 4 bases, leaving 8 bases not matched to a gene. Germline-derived CDR1 and CDR2 are SGHNT and YYREEE (reference sequence). The DNA for the CDR3 is TGTGCCAGCAGCTTTATAAAGGGGGCATTCACTGAAGCTTTCTTT. This codes for CASSFIKGAFTEAFF. Using reference TRBV5-4 and TRBJ1-1 for the parts outside the CDR3, the full variable domain is ETGVTQSPTHLIKTRGQQVTLRCSSQSGHNTVSWYQQALGQGPQFIFQYYREEENGRGNFPPRFSGLQFPNYSSELNVNALELDDSALYLCASSFIKGAFTEAFFGQGTRLTVV.

The V gene is TRBV13, the J gene TRBJ2-1, with 13 bases that match TRBD2. The CDR3 is 16 residues long. Trimming took 0 bases from V and 6 from J; bases not matched to a gene: 2. Germline-derived CDR1 and CDR2 are PRHDT and FYEKMQ (reference sequence). CDR3 region: CASSLGGTSGVNEQFF. CDR3 DNA sequence: TGTGCCAGCAGCTTAGGAGGGACTAGCGGGGTCAATGAGCAGTTCTTC.

This clone was seen more than once but under ten times. This rearrangement joins TRBV7-9 to TRBJ2-3, with TRBD2 matching 11 bases. The junction had 2 bases not matched to a gene; V was cut back by 2 bases and J by 1 base. The CDR3 contains 16 residues. CDR1 SEHNR and CDR2 FQNEAQ come from the germline V gene (reference sequence). In DNA, the CDR3 is TGTGCCAGCAGCTTATTAGCGGGGGGGGGCACAGATACGCAGTATTTT. It is translated as CASSLLAGGGTDTQYF. Using reference TRBV7-9 and TRBJ2-3 for the parts outside the CDR3, the full variable domain is DTGVSQNPRHKITKRGQNVTFRCDPISEHNRLYWYRQTLGQGPEFLTYFQNEAQLEKSRLLSDRFSAERPKGSFSTLEIQRTEQGDSAMYLCASSLLAGGGTDTQYFGPGTRLTVL.

This clone came up once. The chain combines TRBV9 with TRBJ1-1; tentatively, D is TRBD1 (5 bases). This CDR3 has 15 residues. Germline-derived CDR1 and CDR2 are SGDLS and YYNGEE. The ends were cut back, 4 bases at V and 0 bases at J, with 13 bases in the middle. The CDR3 DNA follows: TGTGCCAGCAGCCCCAGACAGAATCTGAACACTGAAGCTTTCTTT. As protein: CASSPRQNLNTEAFF.

This chain connects TRBV5-6 to TRBJ2-2, with 10 bases identical to TRBD1. There are 15 residues in the CDR3. The V gene end was trimmed by 0 bases and the J gene end by 6 bases; junction bases not matched to a gene: 2. Germline assignment: CDR1 SGHDT and CDR2 YYEEEE. CDR3 nucleotides: TGTGCCAGCAGCTTGGGACAGGGGGCCGCCGGGGAGCTGTTTTTT. It translates to CASSLGQGAAGELFF. The entire variable domain, with the rest obtained from reference TRBV5-6 and TRBJ2-2, is as follows: DAGVTQSPTHLIKTRGQQVTLRCSPKSGHDTVSWYQQALGQGPQFIFQYYEEEERQRGNFPDRFSGHQFPNYSSELNVNALLLGDSALYLCASSLGQGAAGELFFGEGSRLTVL.

The V gene is TRBV5-1, the J gene TRBJ2-1; 8 nucleotides match TRBD2. CDR3 length: 16 residues. The V gene end was trimmed by 4 bases and the J gene end by 7 bases; junction bases not matched to a gene: 13. CDR1 is SGHRS, CDR2 YFSETQ, per germline. In DNA form, the CDR3 reads TGCGCCAGCAGCCCCGGAGGTAGCGGGATATTAAATGAGCAGTTCTTC. Its protein product is CASSPGGSGILNEQFF.

This clone was recorded once. V gene TRBV6-5 combines with J gene TRBJ1-2, with a weak D call TRBD1 (5 bases). Germline CDR1 and CDR2: MNHEY and SVGAGI. CDR3 length equals 11 residues. Trimming left V 8 bases short and J 2 bases short, with 6 bases between. DNA of the CDR3: TGTGCCAGCGGACAAAACTATGGCTACACCTTC. Protein sequence: CASGQNYGYTF.

This clone was found a few times. The CDR3 spells CASSHLGGNYGYTF. The CDR3 DNA is TGTGCCAGCAGCCACTTAGGCGGAAACTATGGCTACACCTTC. The chain has TRBV11-2 and TRBJ1-2; D is ambiguous. CDR1 is SGHAT, CDR2 FQNNGV, per germline. V was shortened by 5 bases and J by 2 bases, with 12 bases between the two germline ends. This CDR3 comprises 14 residues.

The CDR3 DNA is TGTGCCAGCAGCTTAGAGGCAGGCCCCTATGGCTACACCTTC. Residues: CASSLEAGPYGYTF. This chain connects TRBV11-2 to TRBJ1-2; D is uncertain. Trimming removed 0 bases from V and 4 bases from J, with 9 bases in between. The germline V gene has CDR1 SGHAT and CDR2 FQNNGV. This CDR3 is 14 amino acids long.

The J gene is TRBJ2-7, the V gene TRBV19, with TRBD1 matching 7 bases. Trimming at V came to 6 bases and at J to 3 bases, leaving 5 bases not matched to a gene. Germline CDR1 LNHDA, CDR2 SQIVND (reference sequence). The length of the CDR3 is 13 residues. CDR3 amino acids: CASSRQGIYEQYF. The CDR3 nucleotides read TGTGCCAGTAGCCGACAGGGAATCTACGAGCAGTACTTC.